A selection of T cell receptor beta chains follows, all from one sample in a study of human T cells and chemical hapten exposure. TCRdb processed the RACE reads anew with MiXCR; each CDR3 protein has one entry. The table includes 35,000 to 45,000 distinct CDR3 sequences, approximately 9% detected once. Sequencing used whole blood, obtained in connection with sensitization to the hapten diphenylcyclopropenone (DPC). Every receptor here comes from a woman aged 40 to 50 with alopecia areata. Some clones in this sample may be carry-over from other donors' samples. The CDR3 runs from the conserved cysteine through the conserved F or W. D genes are given only for firm matches. Expanded clones get a size class; other rows say once, few or many, or leave the size out.

J gene: TRBJ2-3; clone size: -; D gene: TRBD2; V gene: TRBV5-4; CDR3 protein: CASKWGGRPQDTQYF; CDR3 DNA: TGTGCCAGCAAGTGGGGCGGGAGGCCCCAGGATACGCAGTATTTT
J gene: TRBJ2-1; clone size: many; D gene: -; V gene: TRBV3-1; CDR3 protein: CASSPQGADLPLNEQFF; CDR3 DNA: TGTGCCAGCAGCCCCCAAGGAGCGGACCTCCCCCTCAATGAGCAGTTCTTC
J gene: TRBJ1-6; clone size: many; D gene: -; V gene: TRBV14; CDR3 protein: CASSQETSVISPLHF; CDR3 DNA: TGTGCCAGCAGCCAAGAGACGTCAGTTATTTCACCCCTCCACTTT
J gene: TRBJ2-1; clone size: many; D gene: TRBD1; V gene: TRBV2; CDR3 protein: CASAKTGQGPFF; CDR3 DNA: TGTGCCAGCGCCAAAACTGGACAGGGGCCCTTCTTC
J gene: TRBJ2-1; clone size: many; D gene: TRBD2; V gene: TRBV7-9; CDR3 protein: CASSYPPSGRADEQFF; CDR3 DNA: TGTGCCAGCAGCTACCCGCCTAGCGGGCGTGCCGATGAGCAGTTCTTC
J gene: TRBJ1-1; clone size: few; D gene: TRBD1; V gene: TRBV7-2; CDR3 protein: CATAGQSVNTEAFF; CDR3 DNA: TGTGCCACCGCGGGACAGTCCGTGAACACTGAAGCTTTCTTT
J gene: TRBJ1-3; clone size: many; D gene: -; V gene: TRBV12-3/TRBV12-4; CDR3 protein: CASSPGRTVLSGNTIYF; CDR3 DNA: TGTGCCAGCAGCCCCGGCCGGACAGTTCTCTCTGGAAACACCATATATTTT
J gene: TRBJ2-3; clone size: many; D gene: -; V gene: TRBV6-1; CDR3 protein: CASRTTAPGGYTQYF; CDR3 DNA: TGTGCCAGCAGAACGACAGCTCCTGGGGGGTATACGCAGTATTTT
J gene: TRBJ1-1; clone size: many; D gene: TRBD1; V gene: TRBV12-5; CDR3 protein: CASALDRVAFF; CDR3 DNA: TGTGCTAGTGCTCTCGACAGGGTTGCTTTCTTT
J gene: TRBJ2-3; clone size: -; D gene: -; V gene: TRBV6-2/TRBV6-3; CDR3 protein: CASRDPDPRTDTQYF; CDR3 DNA: TGTGCCAGCAGAGACCCGGATCCACGTACAGATACGCAGTATTTT
J gene: TRBJ2-1; clone size: many; D gene: -; V gene: TRBV20-1; CDR3 protein: CSARGEQFF; CDR3 DNA: TGCAGTGCTAGGGGTGAGCAGTTCTTC
J gene: TRBJ1-2; clone size: many; D gene: -; V gene: TRBV6-5; CDR3 protein: CASSSRANYGYTF; CDR3 DNA: TGTGCCAGCAGCTCCAGGGCCAACTATGGCTACACCTTC
J gene: TRBJ1-6; clone size: few; D gene: -; V gene: TRBV5-8; CDR3 protein: CASSLAGIYNSPLHF; CDR3 DNA: TGTGCCAGCAGCTTGGCGGGGATATATAATTCACCCCTCCACTTT
J gene: TRBJ2-3; clone size: many; D gene: TRBD2; V gene: TRBV12-3/TRBV12-4; CDR3 protein: CASTRRAGTDTQYF; CDR3 DNA: TGTGCCAGCACCAGGCGAGCGGGGACAGATACGCAGTATTTT
J gene: TRBJ1-2; clone size: many; D gene: TRBD1; V gene: TRBV6-5; CDR3 protein: CASSYSSGQGGGYTF; CDR3 DNA: TGTGCCAGCAGTTACTCGTCGGGACAGGGCGGAGGCTACACCTTC
J gene: TRBJ1-6; clone size: many; D gene: TRBD1; V gene: TRBV7-2; CDR3 protein: CASSLDPGQFRSPLHF; CDR3 DNA: TGTGCCAGCAGCTTAGATCCGGGACAGTTCCGGTCACCCCTCCACTTT
J gene: TRBJ1-5; clone size: many; D gene: -; V gene: TRBV20-1; CDR3 protein: CSARDSFGGQPQHF; CDR3 DNA: TGCAGTGCTAGGGACAGTTTCGGAGGACAGCCCCAGCATTTT
J gene: TRBJ1-1; clone size: -; D gene: TRBD1; V gene: TRBV28; CDR3 protein: CASSKIDREALGAFF; CDR3 DNA: TGTGCCAGCAGTAAGATAGACAGGGAAGCTTTGGGAGCTTTCTTT
J gene: TRBJ2-7; clone size: few; D gene: -; V gene: TRBV5-1; CDR3 protein: CASSRPSPGAPHEQYF; CDR3 DNA: TGCGCCAGCAGCCGTCCTTCCCCAGGGGCGCCCCACGAGCAGTACTTC
J gene: TRBJ1-2; clone size: many; D gene: -; V gene: TRBV6-2/TRBV6-3; CDR3 protein: CASSYSWANYGYTF; CDR3 DNA: TGTGCCAGCAGTTACTCGTGGGCAAACTATGGCTACACCTTC